The clone carrying this TCR beta chain is termed medium-sized. Its cognate antigen is unknown. Germline lookup yields CDR1 LNHNV and CDR2 YYDKDF (reference sequence). The CDR3 contains 15 residues. The V end lost 0 bases, the J end lost 0 bases, and 3 bases lay between the germline ends. The source of the sample is a study of vaccination effects on CD4 cells after COVID-19. Before sequencing, viral peptide pools were used by the ViraFEST assay to expand antigen-specific CD4+ T cells. Cells that had been cultured for ten to eleven days were the source of isolated CD4+ T cells. Vaccine recipients, nucleocapsid antibody negative, had no prior SARS-CoV-2 infection. Assay: immunoSEQ multiplex PCR; the TCRdb copy retains only in-frame clones and omits some. The sample lists 71,000 or so clones, approximately 70% occurring once.

The sample in question was CD4+ T cells from PBMCs cultured with HCoV-OC43 spike peptides, obtained before COVID-19 vaccination. The subset here: HCoV-OC43 spike overlapping peptide pool stimulation. The chain has TRBV15 and TRBJ1-6; unclear D gene. The receptor was derived from a human donor who received a COVID-19 vaccine. Here the CDR3 reads CATSRESSYNSPLHF. DNA of the CDR3: TGTGCCACCAGCAGAGAAAGCTCCTATAATTCACCCCTCCACTTT.